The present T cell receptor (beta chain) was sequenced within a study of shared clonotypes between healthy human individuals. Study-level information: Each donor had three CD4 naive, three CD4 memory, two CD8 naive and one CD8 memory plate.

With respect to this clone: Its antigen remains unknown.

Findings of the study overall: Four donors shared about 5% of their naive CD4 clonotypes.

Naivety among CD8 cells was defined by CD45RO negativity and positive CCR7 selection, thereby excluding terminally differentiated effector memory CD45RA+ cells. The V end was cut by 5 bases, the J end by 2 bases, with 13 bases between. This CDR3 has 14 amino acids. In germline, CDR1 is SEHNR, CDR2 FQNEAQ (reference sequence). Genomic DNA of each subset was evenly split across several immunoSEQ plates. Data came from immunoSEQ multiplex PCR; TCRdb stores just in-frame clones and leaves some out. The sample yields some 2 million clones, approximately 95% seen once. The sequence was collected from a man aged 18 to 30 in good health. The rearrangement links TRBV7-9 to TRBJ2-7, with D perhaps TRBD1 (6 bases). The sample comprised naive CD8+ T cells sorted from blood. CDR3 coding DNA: TGTGCCAGCAGCACTGACAGGAAGGCCTACGAGCAGTACTTC. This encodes CASSTDRKAYEQYF.